These 16 T cell receptor beta chains were sequenced from one sample in a study of T cell repertoires in cytomegalovirus infection (dated by TCRdb to about 2019). These TCRs' antigens remain unknown. The instrument given in TCRdb is Illumina HiSeq 1500. TCRdb trimmed public reads at Q25 via fastp, called clones via MiXCR and kept in-frame beta chains. Records with the same CDR3 protein are collapsed into one entry carrying the most frequent genes and DNA. Within this sample are 200,000 to 250,000 distinct CDR3 sequences, with roughly 34% of them counted one time only. More than 50% of the sample lies in the top ten. In the paper's terms, the treatment or condition label means: in vitro stimulation with specific CMV peptide epitopes to enrich CMV-specific T cells. Sequencing was performed on CD8+ T cells from cultured PBMCs, taken from culture after CMV antigen stimulation. The receptor set was obtained from a human donor in good health (CMV status not recorded). Some clones in this sample may be carry-over from other donors' samples.

The table lists this clonotype with many counts. The chain is built from TRBV7-8 and TRBJ2-1; 9 bases agree with TRBD2. CDR3 length: 17 residues. The junction had 9 bases not matched to a gene; V was cut back by 2 bases and J by 4 bases. CDR1 and CDR2 from the germline V gene are SGHVS and FQNEAQ. CDR3 sequence (DNA): TGTGCCAGCAGCTTAACCATAGCGGGAGCACTATACAATGAGCAGTTCTTC. Residues: CASSLTIAGALYNEQFF.

This clonotype occurred once. This rearrangement joins TRBV28 to TRBJ1-5, with D possibly TRBD1 on 5 matching bases. The CDR3 is 15 amino acids. CDR1 and CDR2 (germline): MDHEN, SYDVKM. Trimming stripped 4 bases from V and 8 bases from J, with 18 bases between. The CDR3 DNA reads TGTGCCAGCAGTTCGGGGAGGGGCGATTGGGAGCCCCAGCATTTT. This codes for CASSSGRGDWEPQHF.

The chain has TRBV7-2 and TRBJ2-1; D might be TRBD1 or TRBD2, each matching 5 bases. Trimming shortened V by 4 bases and J by 7 bases, and 20 bases separated the two germline ends. The CDR3 runs to 16 residues. Germline assignment: CDR1 SGHTA and CDR2 FQGNSA. The CDR3 DNA follows: TGTGCCAGCAGCTCCTCCGGGGACCTAGGTGGTAATGAGCAGTTCTTC. This translates into CASSSSGDLGGNEQFF.

This chain connects TRBV10-3 to TRBJ2-7, with D possibly TRBD2 on 5 matching bases. In germline, CDR1 is ENHRY, CDR2 SYGVKD. Trimming stripped 5 bases from V and 2 bases from J, with 10 bases between. The CDR3 extends over 13 amino acids. DNA of the CDR3: TGTGCCATCAGTCATGGGCGGGCCTACGAGCAGTACTTC. Protein product: CAISHGRAYEQYF.

Written as DNA, the CDR3 is TGTGCCAGCAGCTTCTATTCCCGAAAATACAATGAGCAGTTCTTC. Translation gives CASSFYSRKYNEQFF. The chain is built from TRBV7-3 and TRBJ2-1; D ambiguous. Germline V gene lookup returns CDR1 SGHTA and CDR2 FQGTGA. The CDR3 is made up of 15 amino acids. With 3 bases removed from V and 4 bases from J, the gap between germline ends came to 13 bases.

The V call is TRBV7-9, the J call TRBJ1-2, with a weak D call TRBD1 (6 bases). Between the trimmed V and J ends, which lost 5 bases and 4 bases, there was a span of 23 bases. The length of the CDR3 is 17 residues. In germline, CDR1 is SEHNR, CDR2 FQNEAQ (reference sequence). This chain's CDR3 is CASSHVTGRWEFYGYTF. CDR3 DNA sequence: TGTGCCAGCAGCCACGTAACAGGGCGGTGGGAATTCTATGGCTACACCTTC. Based on the CDR3 plus reference TRBV7-9 and TRBJ1-2, the full variable domain is DTGVSQNPRHKITKRGQNVTFRCDPISEHNRLYWYRQTLGQGPEFLTYFQNEAQLEKSRLLSDRFSAERPKGSFSTLEIQRTEQGDSAMYLCASSHVTGRWEFYGYTFGSGTRLTVV.

This rearrangement joins TRBV28 to TRBJ2-5; 12 bases are shared with TRBD1. Unmatched junction bases numbered 9, after V lost 2 bases and J lost 5 bases. This CDR3 comprises 17 residues. From germline, CDR1 is MDHEN and CDR2 SYDVKM. The CDR3 DNA sequence: TGTGCCAGCAGTTTAAAGCCGGGACAGGGGGCGGGTGAGACCCAGTACTTC. This sequence encodes CASSLKPGQGAGETQYF. Full variable domain (outside the CDR3, taken from reference TRBV28 and TRBJ2-5): DVKVTQSSRYLVKRTGEKVFLECVQDMDHENMFWYRQDPGLGLRLIYFSYDVKMKEKGDIPEGYSVSREKKERFSLILESASTNQTSMYLCASSLKPGQGAGETQYFGPGTRLLVL.

CDR3: CASSLQGRGHTF. In DNA form, the CDR3 reads TGTGCCAGCAGCTTACAAGGCCGGGGCCACACCTTC. The chain recombines TRBV7-2 with TRBJ1-2; possibly TRBD1 for D (5 bases). This CDR3 region has 12 residues. Germline-derived CDR1 and CDR2 are SGHTA and FQGNSA. Trimming removed 2 bases from V and 12 bases from J, with 13 bases in between.

This sequence joins TRBV20-1 and TRBJ1-2, with D tentatively TRBD1 (5 bases). The CDR3 is 14 amino acids. The germline CDR1 and CDR2 sequences are DFQATT and SNEGSKA (reference sequence). V was clipped by 0 bases and J by 6 bases, with 14 bases between them. Here the CDR3 DNA reads TGCAGTGCTAGAGAATGGGAGGGGATCGATGGCTACACCTTC. Its protein is CSAREWEGIDGYTF.

This clonotype has a handful of counts. The chain recombines TRBV7-9 with TRBJ2-7; TRBD2 agrees at 7 bases. The CDR3 covers 13 residues. Germline V gives CDR1 SEHNR, CDR2 FQNEAQ (reference sequence). Germline trimming cut 4 bases from V and 3 bases from J; bases unmatched to any gene: 3. The CDR3 here is CASSSGGGYEQYF. CDR3 DNA: TGTGCCAGCAGCTCGGGAGGAGGCTACGAGCAGTACTTC.

The genes are TRBV11-2 and TRBJ2-7, with 7 bases that match TRBD1. The V gene end was trimmed by 1 base and the J gene end by 3 bases; junction bases not matched to a gene: 3. Germline assignment: CDR1 SGHAT and CDR2 FQNNGV. The CDR3 consists of 14 residues. CDR3 in amino acids: CASSLGQGVYEQYF. The DNA for the CDR3 is TGTGCCAGCAGCTTAGGTCAGGGGGTCTACGAGCAGTACTTC.

V usage is TRBV6-8 and J usage is TRBJ1-6; D unresolved. This CDR3 comprises 15 residues. Trimming stripped 0 bases from V and 7 bases from J, with 10 bases between. From germline, CDR1 is MNHGY and CDR2 SAAAGT. CDR3 bases: TGTGCCAGCAGTTACTCGGTTTCAGGCAATTCACCCCTCCACTTT. Translated: CASSYSVSGNSPLHF.

This clonotype turned up a few times. The chain is built from TRBV28 and TRBJ2-2; D gene unclear. The V and J ends lost 0 bases and 5 bases respectively, with 7 bases between them. The CDR3 loop spans 14 amino acids. Germline lookup yields CDR1 MDHEN and CDR2 SYDVKM. This chain's CDR3 is CASSLWSATGELFF. Here the CDR3 DNA reads TGTGCCAGCAGTTTATGGAGTGCTACCGGGGAGCTGTTTTTT.

The V and J genes are TRBV2 and TRBJ2-1, with D maybe TRBD1 (6 bases). Germline-derived CDR1 and CDR2 are SNHLY and FYNNEI. V dropped 5 bases and J dropped 2 bases, with 10 bases sitting between them. This CDR3 contains 14 residues. For the CDR3, the DNA is TGTGCCAGCAGTATACAGGGAGCCTACAATGAGCAGTTCTTC. Protein: CASSIQGAYNEQFF.

This clonotype was seen a handful of times. The chain carries TRBV7-6 and TRBJ2-1, with 8 bases lining up with TRBD2. The CDR3 totals 16 residues. CDR1 is SGHVS, CDR2 FNYEAQ, per germline. V shed 3 bases, J shed 1 base, and the junction held 5 bases outside the gene matches. DNA for the CDR3: TGTGCCAGCAGCTTGAGGCTAGCGGGTTCCTACAATGAGCAGTTCTTC. Protein product: CASSLRLAGSYNEQFF.

This clonotype came up once. The CDR3 sequence: CAISEGTVNSPLHF. CDR3 DNA: TGTGCCATCAGTGAGGGGACAGTGAATTCACCCCTCCACTTT. V usage is TRBV10-3 and J usage is TRBJ1-6; the match to TRBD1 covers 7 bases. This CDR3 is 14 amino acids long. J gave up 7 bases and V 2 bases, and 2 bases lay outside the gene matches. Germline lookup yields CDR1 ENHRY and CDR2 SYGVKD.